The entry below gives a single T cell receptor (beta chain) sequence along with its context. Its antigen is unknown. A CD45RO/CCR7/CD25/CD127/CD95/CD27 panel sorted naive, central memory, regulatory and stem cell-like memory CD4+ cells. The data are from a study of beta chain features in type 1 diabetes. The study's findings and limits: Fewer junction insertions and more nucleotide deletions appeared in type 1 diabetes patients. HLA effects on TCRB rearrangement stayed unresolved here.

The study reverse transcribed the entire isolated RNA, so it sequenced expressed TCRB transcripts. Assay: immunoSEQ multiplex PCR; the TCRdb copy retains only in-frame clones and omits some. The table has 850,000 to 900,000 clones, 17% seen once. Trimming shortened V by 8 bases and J by 5 bases, and 23 bases separated the two germline ends. The CDR3 is made up of 16 amino acids. Looked up from germline, CDR1 is MDHEN and CDR2 is SYDVKM. This chain uses TRBV28 with TRBJ2-3, with D maybe TRBD2 (6 bases). The sample consisted of naive CD4+ T cells from blood. The sequence came from a woman aged 18-29 years in good health. As DNA, the CDR3 is TGTGCCAGCGGGCCTCTAGCGCCGAGTGACGGAGATACGCAGTATTTT. The encoded protein is CASGPLAPSDGDTQYF.